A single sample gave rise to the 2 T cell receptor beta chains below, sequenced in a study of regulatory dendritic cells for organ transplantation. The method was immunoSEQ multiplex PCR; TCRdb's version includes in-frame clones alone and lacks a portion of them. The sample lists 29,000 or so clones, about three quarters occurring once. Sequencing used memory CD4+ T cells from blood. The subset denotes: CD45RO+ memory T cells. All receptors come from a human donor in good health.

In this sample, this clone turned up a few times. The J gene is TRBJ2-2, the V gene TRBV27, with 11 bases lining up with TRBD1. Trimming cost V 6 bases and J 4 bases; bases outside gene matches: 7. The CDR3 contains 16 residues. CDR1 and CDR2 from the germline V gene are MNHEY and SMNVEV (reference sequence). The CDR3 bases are TGTGCCAGCAGCTGGACAGGGGGCCACCCCACCGGGGAGCTGTTTTTT. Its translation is CASSWTGGHPTGELFF.

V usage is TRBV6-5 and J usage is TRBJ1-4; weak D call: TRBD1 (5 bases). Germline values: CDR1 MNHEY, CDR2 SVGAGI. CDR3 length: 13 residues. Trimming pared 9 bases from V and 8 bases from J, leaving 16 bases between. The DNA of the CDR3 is TGTGCCAGTACTCCCCGGGGGGAAGAAAAACTGTTTTTT. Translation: CASTPRGEEKLFF.